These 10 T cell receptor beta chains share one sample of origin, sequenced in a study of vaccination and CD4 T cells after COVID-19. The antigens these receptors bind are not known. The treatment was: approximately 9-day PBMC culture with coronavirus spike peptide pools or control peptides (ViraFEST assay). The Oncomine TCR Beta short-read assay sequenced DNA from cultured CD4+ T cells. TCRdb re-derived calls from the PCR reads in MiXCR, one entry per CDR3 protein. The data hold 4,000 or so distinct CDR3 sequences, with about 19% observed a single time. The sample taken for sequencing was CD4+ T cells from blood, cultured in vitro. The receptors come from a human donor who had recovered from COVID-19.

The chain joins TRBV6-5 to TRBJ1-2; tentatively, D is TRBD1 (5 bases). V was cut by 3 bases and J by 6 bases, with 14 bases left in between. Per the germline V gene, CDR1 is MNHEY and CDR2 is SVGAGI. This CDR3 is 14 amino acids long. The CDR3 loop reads CASSYNGRVHGYTF. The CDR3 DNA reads TGTGCCAGCAGTTATAATGGCAGGGTCCATGGCTACACCTTC.

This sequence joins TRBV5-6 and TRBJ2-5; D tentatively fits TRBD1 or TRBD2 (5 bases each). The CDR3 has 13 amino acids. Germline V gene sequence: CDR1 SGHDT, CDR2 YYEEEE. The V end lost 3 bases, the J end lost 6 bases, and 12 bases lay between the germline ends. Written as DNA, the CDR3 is TGTGCCAGCAGCTCCGGGACCTCCCAGACCCAGTACTTC. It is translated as CASSSGTSQTQYF.

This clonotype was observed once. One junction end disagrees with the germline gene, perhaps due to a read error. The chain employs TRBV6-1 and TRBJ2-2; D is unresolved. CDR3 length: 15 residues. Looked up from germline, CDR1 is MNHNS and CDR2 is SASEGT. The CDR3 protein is CASSVGLLSTEELFF. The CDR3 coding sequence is TGTGCCAGCAGTGTCGGCCTGCTTTCTACCGAGGAGCTGTTTTTT.

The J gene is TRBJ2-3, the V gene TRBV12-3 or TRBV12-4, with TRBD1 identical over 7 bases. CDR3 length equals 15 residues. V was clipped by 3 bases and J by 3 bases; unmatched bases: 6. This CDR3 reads CASSLGTDRTDTQYF. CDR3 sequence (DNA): TGTGCCAGCAGTTTGGGGACAGATAGAACAGATACGCAGTATTTT.

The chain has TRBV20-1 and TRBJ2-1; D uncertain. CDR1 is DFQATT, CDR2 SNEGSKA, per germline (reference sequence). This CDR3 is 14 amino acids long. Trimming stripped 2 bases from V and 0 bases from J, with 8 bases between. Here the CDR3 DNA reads TGCAGTGCTAGAAGAGGTTCCTCCTACAATGAGCAGTTCTTC. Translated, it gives CSARRGSSYNEQFF.

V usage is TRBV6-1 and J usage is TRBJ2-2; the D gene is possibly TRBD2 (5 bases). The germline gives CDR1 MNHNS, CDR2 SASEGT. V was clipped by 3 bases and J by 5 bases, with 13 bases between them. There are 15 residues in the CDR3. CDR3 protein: CASSEFGVGTGELFF. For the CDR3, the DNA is TGTGCCAGCAGTGAGTTCGGGGTGGGAACCGGGGAGCTGTTTTTT.

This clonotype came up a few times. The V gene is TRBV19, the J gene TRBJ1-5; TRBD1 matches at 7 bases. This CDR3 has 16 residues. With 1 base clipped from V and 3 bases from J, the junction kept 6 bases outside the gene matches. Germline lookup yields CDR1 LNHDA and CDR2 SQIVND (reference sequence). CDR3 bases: TGTGCCAGTAGTATAGTAGAGGGGGCGAACAATCAGCCCCAGCATTTT. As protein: CASSIVEGANNQPQHF. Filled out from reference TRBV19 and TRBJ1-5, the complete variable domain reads DGGITQSPKYLFRKEGQNVTLSCEQNLNHDAMYWYRQDPGQGLRLIYYSQIVNDFQKGDIAEGYSVSREKKESFPLTVTSAQKNPTAFYLCASSIVEGANNQPQHFGDGTRLSIL.

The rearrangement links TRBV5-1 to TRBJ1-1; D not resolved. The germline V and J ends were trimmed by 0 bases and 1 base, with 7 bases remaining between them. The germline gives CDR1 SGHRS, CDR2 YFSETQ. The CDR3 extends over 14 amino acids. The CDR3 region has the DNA TGCGCCAGCAGCTTGGTAGCGGGGAACACTGAAGCTTTCTTT. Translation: CASSLVAGNTEAFF.

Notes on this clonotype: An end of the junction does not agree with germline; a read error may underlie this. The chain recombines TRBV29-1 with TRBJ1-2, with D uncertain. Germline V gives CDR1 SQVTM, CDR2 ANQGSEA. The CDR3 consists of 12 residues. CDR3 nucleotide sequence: TGCAGCGCTGAAGACATCAGCTATGGCTACACCTTC. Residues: CSAEDISYGYTF.

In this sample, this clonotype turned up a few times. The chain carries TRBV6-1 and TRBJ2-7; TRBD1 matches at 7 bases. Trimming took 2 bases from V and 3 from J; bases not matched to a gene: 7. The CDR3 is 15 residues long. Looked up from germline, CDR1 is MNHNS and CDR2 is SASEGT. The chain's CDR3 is CASSERGRGRYEQYF. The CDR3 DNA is TGTGCCAGCAGTGAACGCGGAAGGGGGCGCTACGAGCAGTACTTC.